The present TCR beta chain was sequenced within a study of graft-versus-host responses after intestinal transplantation. Looking at the study overall: In this cohort, recipients had multivisceral, liver-intestinal, or isolated intestinal transplants. Anti-thymocyte globulin served as induction for all recipients, who then took tacrolimus and steroids for approximately three years. The study's findings and limits: Recipient marrow contained GvH clones, some of which appeared first in ileum or blood. Allograft graft-versus-host to host-versus-graft clonal ratios ran high in patients with graft-donor T cell macrochimerism.

On this clone: Its antigen is currently unknown.

Assay used: immunoSEQ multiplex PCR; TCRdb lists only in-frame clones, some missing. The sample has more than 100,000 clones, 80% to 95% seen once. The input for sequencing was unstimulated CD8+ T cells sorted from spleen or lymph node cells, taken before intestinal transplant. This sequence originates from a human donor who received an intestinal transplant.

The chain's CDR3 is CASSQGGSTGGTDTQYF. The CDR3 DNA sequence: TGCGCCAGCAGCCAAGGGGGTTCAACGGGGGGCACAGATACGCAGTATTTT. The J gene is TRBJ2-3, the V gene TRBV4-1; D may be TRBD2 (6 bases). This CDR3 has 17 amino acids. V lost 1 base and J lost 1, with 15 bases in between. Germline lookup yields CDR1 MGHRA and CDR2 YSYEKL.